Sequencing of this T cell receptor (beta chain) was carried out in a study of T cell repertoires in cytomegalovirus infection. At least ten counts were recorded for this clonotype. Its antigen is not known. Via MiXCR, TCRdb re-called the reads, giving one row per CDR3 protein. This table has 300,000 to 450,000 distinct CDR3 sequences, about a sixth appearing once. Germline CDR1 is SEHNR and CDR2 is FQNEAQ (reference sequence). V lost 3 bases and J lost 4, with 11 bases in between. The length of the CDR3 is 14 residues. Overall study findings and caveats: The ex vivo response showed dominance by HLA-C-restricted CMV-specific TCR beta clonotypes.

The sequenced material came from PBMCs. The sequence came from a human donor in good health (CMV status not recorded). Some clones in this sample may be carry-over from other donors' samples. V gene TRBV7-9 combines with J gene TRBJ2-3, with D uncertain. The CDR3 spells CASSLTGMADTQYF. CDR3 bases: TGTGCCAGCAGCTTGACCGGAATGGCAGATACGCAGTATTTT. The full variable domain, in which reference TRBV7-9 and TRBJ2-3 provide the parts outside the CDR3, is DTGVSQNPRHKITKRGQNVTFRCDPISEHNRLYWYRQTLGQGPEFLTYFQNEAQLEKSRLLSDRFSAERPKGSFSTLEIQRTEQGDSAMYLCASSLTGMADTQYFGPGTRLTVL.